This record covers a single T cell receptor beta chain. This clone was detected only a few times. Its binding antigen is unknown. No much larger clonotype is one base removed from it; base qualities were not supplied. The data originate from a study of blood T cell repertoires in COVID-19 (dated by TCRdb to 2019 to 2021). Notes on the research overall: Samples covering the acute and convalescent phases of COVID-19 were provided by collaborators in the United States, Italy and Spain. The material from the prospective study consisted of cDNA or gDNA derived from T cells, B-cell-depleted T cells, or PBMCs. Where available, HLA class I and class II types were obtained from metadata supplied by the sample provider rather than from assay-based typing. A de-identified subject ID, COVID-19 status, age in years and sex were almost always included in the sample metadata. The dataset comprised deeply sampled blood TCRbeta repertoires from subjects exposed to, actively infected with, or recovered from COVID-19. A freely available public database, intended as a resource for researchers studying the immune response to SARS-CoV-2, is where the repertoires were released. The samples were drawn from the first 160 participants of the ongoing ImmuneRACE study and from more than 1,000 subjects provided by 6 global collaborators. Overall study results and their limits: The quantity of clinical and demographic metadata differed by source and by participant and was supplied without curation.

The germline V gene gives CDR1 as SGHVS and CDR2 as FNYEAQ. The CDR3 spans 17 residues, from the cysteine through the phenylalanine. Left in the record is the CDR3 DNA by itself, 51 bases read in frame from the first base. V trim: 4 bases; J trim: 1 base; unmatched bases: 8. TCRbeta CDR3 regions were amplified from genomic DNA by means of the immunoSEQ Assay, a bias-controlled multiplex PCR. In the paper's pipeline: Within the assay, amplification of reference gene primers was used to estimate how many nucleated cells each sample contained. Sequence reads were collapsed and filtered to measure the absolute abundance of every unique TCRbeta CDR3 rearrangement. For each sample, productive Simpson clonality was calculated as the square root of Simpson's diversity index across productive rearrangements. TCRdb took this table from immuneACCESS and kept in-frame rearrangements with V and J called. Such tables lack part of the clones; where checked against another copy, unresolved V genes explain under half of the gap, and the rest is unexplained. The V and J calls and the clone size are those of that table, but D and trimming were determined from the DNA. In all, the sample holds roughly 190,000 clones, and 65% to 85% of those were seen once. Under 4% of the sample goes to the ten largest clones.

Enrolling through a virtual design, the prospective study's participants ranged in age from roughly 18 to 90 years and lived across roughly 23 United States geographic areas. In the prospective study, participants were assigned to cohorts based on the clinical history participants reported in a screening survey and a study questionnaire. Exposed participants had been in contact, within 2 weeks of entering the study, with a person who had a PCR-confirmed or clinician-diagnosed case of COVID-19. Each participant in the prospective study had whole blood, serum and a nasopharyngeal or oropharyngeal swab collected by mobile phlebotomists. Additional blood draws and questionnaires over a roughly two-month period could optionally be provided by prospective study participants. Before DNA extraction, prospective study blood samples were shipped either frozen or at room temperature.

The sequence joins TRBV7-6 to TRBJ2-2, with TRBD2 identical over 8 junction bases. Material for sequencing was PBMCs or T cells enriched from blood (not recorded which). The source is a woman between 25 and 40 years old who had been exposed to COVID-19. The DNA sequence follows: TGTGCCAGCAGCTACAACGGGGGGGCCGGGAACACCGGGGAGCTGTTTTTT. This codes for CASSYNGGAGNTGELFF.